The sequence of this TCR beta chain was determined in a study of PD-1 blockade in classical Hodgkin lymphoma. General observations from the study: Differences between repertoires have undefined causes, possibly disease activity or prior therapy. Newly diagnosed patients had baseline TCR diversity that was reportedly lower than that of healthy donors.

Turning to this clone: Its antigen is as yet unknown.

Some clones are missing from TCRdb's copy, which holds only in-frame ones; the method was immunoSEQ multiplex PCR. Of fewer than 40,000 clones listed, about 89% were seen once; the top ten hold 0.2% to 0.25%. Documented time point: newly diagnosed, previously untreated cHL patient sample. CD4+ T cells were purified from thawed PBMCs by negative selection. Newly diagnosed, untreated classical Hodgkin lymphoma PBMCs served as comparison. Sequenced: CD4+ T cells from blood. The receptor's source is a human donor with classical Hodgkin lymphoma.

The CDR3 loop is CASSSETLGKNIQYF. As DNA, the CDR3 is TGTGCCAGCAGTTCAGAAACCCTGGGCAAAAACATTCAGTACTTC. The chain has TRBV27 and TRBJ2-4, with D unclear. This CDR3 is built from 15 residues. Trimming cost V 4 bases and J 3 bases, with 13 bases left between them. Germline assignment: CDR1 MNHEY and CDR2 SMNVEV (reference sequence).